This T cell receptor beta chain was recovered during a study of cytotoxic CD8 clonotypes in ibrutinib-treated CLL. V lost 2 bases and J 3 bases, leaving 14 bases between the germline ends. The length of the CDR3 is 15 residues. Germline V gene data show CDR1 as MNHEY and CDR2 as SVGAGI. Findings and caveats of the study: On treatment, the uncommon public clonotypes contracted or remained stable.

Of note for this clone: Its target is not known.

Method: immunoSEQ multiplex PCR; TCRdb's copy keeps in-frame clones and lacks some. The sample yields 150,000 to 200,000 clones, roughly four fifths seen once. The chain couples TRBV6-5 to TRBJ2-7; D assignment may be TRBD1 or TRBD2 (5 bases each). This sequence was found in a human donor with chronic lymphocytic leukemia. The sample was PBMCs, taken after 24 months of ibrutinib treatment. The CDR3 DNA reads TGTGCCAGCAGTTACAAGTATGGGGGTAGCTACGAGCAGTACTTC. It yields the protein CASSYKYGGSYEQYF.